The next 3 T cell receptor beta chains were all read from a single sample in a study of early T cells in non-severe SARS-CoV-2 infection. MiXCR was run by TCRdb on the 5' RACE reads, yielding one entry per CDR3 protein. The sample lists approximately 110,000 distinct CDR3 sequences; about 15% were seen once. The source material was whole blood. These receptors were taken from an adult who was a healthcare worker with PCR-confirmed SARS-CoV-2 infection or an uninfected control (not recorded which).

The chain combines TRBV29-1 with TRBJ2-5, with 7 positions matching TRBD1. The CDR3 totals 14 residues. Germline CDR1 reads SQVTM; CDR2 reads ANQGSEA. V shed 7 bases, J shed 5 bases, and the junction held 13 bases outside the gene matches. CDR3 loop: CSATTQGTRETQYF. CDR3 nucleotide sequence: TGCAGCGCTACCACACAGGGGACGCGGGAGACCCAGTACTTC. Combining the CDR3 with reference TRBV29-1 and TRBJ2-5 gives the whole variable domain SAVISQKPSRDICQRGTSLTIQCQVDSQVTMMFWYRQQPGQSLTLIATANQGSEATYESGFVIDKFPISRPNLTFSTLTVSNMSPEDSSIYLCSATTQGTRETQYFGPGTRLLVL.

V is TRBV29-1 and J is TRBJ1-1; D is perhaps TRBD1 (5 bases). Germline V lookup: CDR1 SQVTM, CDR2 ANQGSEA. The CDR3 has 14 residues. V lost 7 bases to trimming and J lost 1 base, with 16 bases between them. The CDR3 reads CSAPPPGSNTEAFF. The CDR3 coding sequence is TGCAGCGCCCCACCCCCAGGGTCGAACACTGAAGCTTTCTTT.

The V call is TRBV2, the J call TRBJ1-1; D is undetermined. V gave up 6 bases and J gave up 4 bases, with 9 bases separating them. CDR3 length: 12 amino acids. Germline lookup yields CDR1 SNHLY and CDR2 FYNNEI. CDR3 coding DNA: TGTGCCAGCAGACCAGTTCCCACTGAAGCTTTCTTT. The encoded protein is CASRPVPTEAFF.